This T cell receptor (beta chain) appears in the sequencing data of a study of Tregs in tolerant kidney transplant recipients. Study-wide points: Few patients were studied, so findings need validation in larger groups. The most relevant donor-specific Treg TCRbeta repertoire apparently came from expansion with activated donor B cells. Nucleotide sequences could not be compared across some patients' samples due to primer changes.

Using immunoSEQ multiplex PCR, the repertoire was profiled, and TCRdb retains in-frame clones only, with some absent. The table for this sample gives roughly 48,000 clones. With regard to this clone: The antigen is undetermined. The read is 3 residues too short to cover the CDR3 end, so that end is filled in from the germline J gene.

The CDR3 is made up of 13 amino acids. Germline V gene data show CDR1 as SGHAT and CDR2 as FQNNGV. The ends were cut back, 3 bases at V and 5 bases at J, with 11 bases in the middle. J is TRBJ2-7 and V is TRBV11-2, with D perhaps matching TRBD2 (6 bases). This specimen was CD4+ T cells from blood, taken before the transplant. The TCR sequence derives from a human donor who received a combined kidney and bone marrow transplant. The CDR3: CASSFRRGNEQYF. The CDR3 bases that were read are TGTGCCAGCAGCTTTAGACGCGGGAACGAG.